This T cell receptor (beta chain) was sequenced for a study of technical replicates of blood from several donors. Libraries were prepared by immunoSEQ multiplex PCR; TCRdb keeps only in-frame clonotypes and omits some of them. The top ten hold roughly 0.3% of the sample, which has 65,000 to 85,000 clones, about 93% seen once. The CDR3 sequence is 13 residues long. CDR1 is SQVTM, CDR2 ANQGSEA, per germline. V gave up 3 bases and J gave up 5 bases; unmatched junction bases: 4. The sample was T cells isolated from PBMCs. This TCR derives from a human donor in good health. The V and J genes are TRBV29-1 and TRBJ2-1; 7 bases line up with TRBD1. CDR3 sequence (DNA): TGCAGCGTTGATTCCGGGACAGACAATGAGCAGTTCTTC. Translation gives CSVDSGTDNEQFF.